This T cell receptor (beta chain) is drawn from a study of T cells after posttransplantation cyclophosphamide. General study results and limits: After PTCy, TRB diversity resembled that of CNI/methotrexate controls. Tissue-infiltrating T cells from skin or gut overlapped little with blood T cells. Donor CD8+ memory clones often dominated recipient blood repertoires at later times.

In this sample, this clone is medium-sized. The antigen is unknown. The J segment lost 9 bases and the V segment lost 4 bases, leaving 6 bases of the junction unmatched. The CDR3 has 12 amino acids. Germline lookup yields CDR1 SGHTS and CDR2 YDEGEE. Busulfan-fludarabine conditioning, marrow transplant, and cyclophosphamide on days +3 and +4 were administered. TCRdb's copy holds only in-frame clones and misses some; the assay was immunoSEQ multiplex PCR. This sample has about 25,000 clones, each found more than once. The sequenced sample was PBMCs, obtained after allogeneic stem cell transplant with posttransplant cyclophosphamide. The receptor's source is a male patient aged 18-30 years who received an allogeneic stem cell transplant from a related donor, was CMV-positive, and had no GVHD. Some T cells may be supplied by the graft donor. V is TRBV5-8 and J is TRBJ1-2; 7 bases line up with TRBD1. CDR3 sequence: CASSGLTGRYTF. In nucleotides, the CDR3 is TGTGCCAGCAGCGGCTTGACAGGGCGCTACACCTTC.